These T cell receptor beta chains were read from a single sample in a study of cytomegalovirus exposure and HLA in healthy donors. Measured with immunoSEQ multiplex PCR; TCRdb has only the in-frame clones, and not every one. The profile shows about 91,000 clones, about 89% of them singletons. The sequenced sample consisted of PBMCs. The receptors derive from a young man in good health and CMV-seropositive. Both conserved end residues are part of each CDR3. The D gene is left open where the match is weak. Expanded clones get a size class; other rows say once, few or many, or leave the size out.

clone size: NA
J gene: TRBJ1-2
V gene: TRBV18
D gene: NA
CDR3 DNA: TGTGCCAGCTCGCCAACGGCGGGAAACTATGGCTACACCTTC
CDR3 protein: CASSPTAGNYGYTF

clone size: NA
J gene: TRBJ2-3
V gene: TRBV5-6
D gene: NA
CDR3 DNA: TGTGCCAGCAGCTGGGGACTCACAGATACGCAGTATTTT
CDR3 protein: CASSWGLTDTQYF

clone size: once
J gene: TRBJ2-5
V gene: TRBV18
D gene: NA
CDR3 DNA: TGTGCCAGCTCACCAGGAGACGGCGTCCAGACCCAGTACTTC
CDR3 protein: CASSPGDGVQTQYF

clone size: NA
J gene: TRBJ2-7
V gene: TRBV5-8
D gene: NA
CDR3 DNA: TGTGCCAGCAGCTTGGAAGGCAGGTTCTACGAGCAGTACTTC
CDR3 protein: CASSLEGRFYEQYF

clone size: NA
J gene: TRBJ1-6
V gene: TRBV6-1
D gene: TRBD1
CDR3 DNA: TGTGCCAGCAGTGGGGGACAGCTTAATTCACCCCTCCACTTT
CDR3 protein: CASSGGQLNSPLHF

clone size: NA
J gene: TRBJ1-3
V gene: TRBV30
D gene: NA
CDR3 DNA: TGTGCCAGAGACGGGTTCTCTGGAAACACCATATATTTT
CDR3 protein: CARDGFSGNTIYF

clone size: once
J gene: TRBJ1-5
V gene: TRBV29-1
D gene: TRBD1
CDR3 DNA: TGCAGCGTTGCGATCGGACAGGGAGGCAATCAGCCCCAGCATTTT
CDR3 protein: CSVAIGQGGNQPQHF

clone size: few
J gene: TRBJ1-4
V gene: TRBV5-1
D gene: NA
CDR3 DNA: TGCGCCAGCGCCCAAGGGGCACCAAATGAAAAACTGTTTTTT
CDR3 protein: CASAQGAPNEKLFF

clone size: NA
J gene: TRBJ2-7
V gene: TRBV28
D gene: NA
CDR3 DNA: TGTGCCAGCAGTCCTGGGGCCAGGCCTACCTACGAGCAGTACTTC
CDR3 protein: CASSPGARPTYEQYF

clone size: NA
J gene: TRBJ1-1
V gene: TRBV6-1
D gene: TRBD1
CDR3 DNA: TGTGCCAGCAGTGATAGGGACAGGACGGAGGTGGACACTGAAGCTTTCTTT
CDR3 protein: CASSDRDRTEVDTEAFF

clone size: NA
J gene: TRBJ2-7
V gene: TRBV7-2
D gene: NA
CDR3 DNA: TGTGCCAGCAGCGTAGGGGGCGGGAGTACCTACGAGCAGTACTTC
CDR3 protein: CASSVGGGSTYEQYF

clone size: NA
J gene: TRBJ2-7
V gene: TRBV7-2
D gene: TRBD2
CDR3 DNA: TGTGCCAGCAGCTTAGCGCGGAGTAGCGGGAGCTCCTACGAGCAGTACTTC
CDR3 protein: CASSLARSSGSSYEQYF

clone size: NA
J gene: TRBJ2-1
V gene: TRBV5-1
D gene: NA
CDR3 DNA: TGCGCCAGCAGCTTGGGGGCGGGCCCCCCCTACAATGAGCAGTTCTTC
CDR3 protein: CASSLGAGPPYNEQFF

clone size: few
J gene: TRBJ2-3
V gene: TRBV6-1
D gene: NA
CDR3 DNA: TGTGCCAGCCACCCGGGGGGCACAGATACGCAGTATTTT
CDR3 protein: CASHPGGTDTQYF

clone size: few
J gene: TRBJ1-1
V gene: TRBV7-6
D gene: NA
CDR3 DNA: TGTGCCAGCAGCTTAGATGGACACCTCAACACTGAAGCTTTCTTT
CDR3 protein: CASSLDGHLNTEAFF

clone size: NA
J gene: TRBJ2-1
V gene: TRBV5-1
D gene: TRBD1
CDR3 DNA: TGCGCCAGCAGCTCTAACCCGACAGGGCACAATGAGCAGTTCTTC
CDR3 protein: CASSSNPTGHNEQFF

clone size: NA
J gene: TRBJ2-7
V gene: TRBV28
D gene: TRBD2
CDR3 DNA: TGTGCCAGCAGTTTATTGGGACTAGCGGGTTTTTACGAGCAGTACTTC
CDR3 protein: CASSLLGLAGFYEQYF

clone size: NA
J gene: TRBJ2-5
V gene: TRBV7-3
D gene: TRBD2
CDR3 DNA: TGTGCCAGCAGCCCCCTGGGGGGGAATCAAGAGACCCAGTACTTC
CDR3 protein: CASSPLGGNQETQYF

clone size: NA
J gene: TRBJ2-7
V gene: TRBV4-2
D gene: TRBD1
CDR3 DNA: TGTGCCAGCAGCCAACGGACAGGGACCTACGAGCAGTACTTC
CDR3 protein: CASSQRTGTYEQYF

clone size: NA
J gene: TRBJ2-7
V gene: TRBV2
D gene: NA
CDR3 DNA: TGTGCCAGCAGTGACCGCTACGAGCAGTACTTC
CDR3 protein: CASSDRYEQYF

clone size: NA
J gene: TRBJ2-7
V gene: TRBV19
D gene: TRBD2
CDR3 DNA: TGTGCCAGTAGTCACGGACTAGCGGGCGAGCAGTACTTC
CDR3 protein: CASSHGLAGEQYF

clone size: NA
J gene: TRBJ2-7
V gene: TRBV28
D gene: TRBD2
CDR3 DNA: TGTGCCAGCAGTTTATGGGGAATAGCGGGAGTGAACTACGAGCAGTACTTC
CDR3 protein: CASSLWGIAGVNYEQYF

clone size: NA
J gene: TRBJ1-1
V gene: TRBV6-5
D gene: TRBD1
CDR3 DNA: TGTGCCAGCAGTTATTCACAGGGGCAGAACACTGAAGCTTTCTTT
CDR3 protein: CASSYSQGQNTEAFF

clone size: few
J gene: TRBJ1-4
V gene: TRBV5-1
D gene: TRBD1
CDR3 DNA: TGCGCCAGCAGCCAGGGACAGGTGAATGAAAAACTGTTTTTT
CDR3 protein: CASSQGQVNEKLFF

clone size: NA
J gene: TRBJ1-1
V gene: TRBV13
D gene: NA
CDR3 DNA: TGTGCCAGCAGCTTAGTACGGGAAGCTTTCTTT
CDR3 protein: CASSLVREAFF

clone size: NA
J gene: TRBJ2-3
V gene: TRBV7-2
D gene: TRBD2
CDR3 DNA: TGTGCCAGCACCACTTGGACTAGCGGTTTCACAGATACGCAGTATTTT
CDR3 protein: CASTTWTSGFTDTQYF

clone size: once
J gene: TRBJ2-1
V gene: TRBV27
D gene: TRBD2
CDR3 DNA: TGTGCCAGCAGTACCGGACTAGCAGGCCATGAGCAGTTCTTC
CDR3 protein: CASSTGLAGHEQFF

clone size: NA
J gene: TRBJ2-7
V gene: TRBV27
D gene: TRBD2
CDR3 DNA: TGTGCCAGCAGTTTATTTGCCAGCGGGAGATACGAGCAGTACTTC
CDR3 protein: CASSLFASGRYEQYF

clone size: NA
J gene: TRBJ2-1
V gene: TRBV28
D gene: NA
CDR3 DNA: TGTGCCAGCAGTTTAGGAGTCGGTGAGCAGTTCTTC
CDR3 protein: CASSLGVGEQFF

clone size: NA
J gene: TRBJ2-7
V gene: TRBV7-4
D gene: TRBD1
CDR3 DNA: TGTGCCAGCAGCCCCGGGACAGTAGGGGATTACTTC
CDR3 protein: CASSPGTVGDYF

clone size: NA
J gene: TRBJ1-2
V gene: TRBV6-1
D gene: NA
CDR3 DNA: TGTGCCAGCAGTGAAGGGAGCGGGAACTATGGCTACACCTTC
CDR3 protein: CASSEGSGNYGYTF

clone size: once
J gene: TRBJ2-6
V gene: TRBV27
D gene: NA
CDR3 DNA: TGTGCCAGCAGTTTACTGGGCCGCCTGAGCTCTGGGGCCAACGTCCTGACTTTC
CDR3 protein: CASSLLGRLSSGANVLTF

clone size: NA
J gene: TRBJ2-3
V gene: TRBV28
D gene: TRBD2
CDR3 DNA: TGTGCCAGCAGTTTATACGGACTAGCGGGCACAGATACGCAGTATTTT
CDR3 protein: CASSLYGLAGTDTQYF

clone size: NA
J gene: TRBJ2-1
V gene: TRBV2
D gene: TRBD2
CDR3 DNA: TGTGCCAGCAAAGAAAGCGGGAGGGCCTTCGAGCAGTTCTTC
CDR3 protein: CASKESGRAFEQFF

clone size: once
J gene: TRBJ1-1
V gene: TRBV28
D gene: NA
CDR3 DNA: TGTGCCAGCAGGGGGACATTCAACACTGAAGCTTTCTTT
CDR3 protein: CASRGTFNTEAFF

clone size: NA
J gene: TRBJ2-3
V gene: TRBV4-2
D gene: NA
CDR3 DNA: TGTGCCAGCAGCCAAGGGGTTATTAGCGGCACAGATACGCAGTATTTT
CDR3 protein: CASSQGVISGTDTQYF

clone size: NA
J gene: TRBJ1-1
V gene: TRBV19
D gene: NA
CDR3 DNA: TGTGCCAGTAATATCGGAGCAGGCGGGGTGGCGAACACTGAAGCTTTCTTT
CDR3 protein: CASNIGAGGVANTEAFF

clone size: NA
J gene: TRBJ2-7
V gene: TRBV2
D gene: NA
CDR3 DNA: TGTGCCAGCAGTGAACTGCTAGCAGGAGCATACGAGCAGTACTTC
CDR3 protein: CASSELLAGAYEQYF

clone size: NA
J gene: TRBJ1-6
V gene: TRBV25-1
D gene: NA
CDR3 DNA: TGTGCCAGCAGTGAAACTACTTTCCCCCTCCACTTT
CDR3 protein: CASSETTFPLHF

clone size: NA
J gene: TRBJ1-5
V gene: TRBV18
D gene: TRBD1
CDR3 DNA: TGTGCCAGCTCACCGGAGGGACAGGGAGCATATCAGCCCCAGCATTTT
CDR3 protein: CASSPEGQGAYQPQHF

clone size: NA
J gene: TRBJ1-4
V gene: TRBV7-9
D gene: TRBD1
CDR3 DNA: TGTGCCAGCAGCGGGGACAGGGGTTTTCCCCGGGGAGAAAAACTGTTTTTT
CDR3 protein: CASSGDRGFPRGEKLFF

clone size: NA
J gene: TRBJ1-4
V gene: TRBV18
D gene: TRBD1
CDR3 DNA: TGTGCCAGCTCACCACCGGGAAGGGGGCGTGGTAATGAAAAACTGTTTTTT
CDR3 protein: CASSPPGRGRGNEKLFF

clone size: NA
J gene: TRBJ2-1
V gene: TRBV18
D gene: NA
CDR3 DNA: TGTGCCAGCTCACCACCCGGCTATATCGAGGGGCAGTTCTTC
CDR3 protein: CASSPPGYIEGQFF

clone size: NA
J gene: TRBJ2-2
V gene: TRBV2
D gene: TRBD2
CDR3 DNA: TGTGCCAGCAGTGAATCGCTAGCGGGAGATACCGGGGAGCTGTTTTTT
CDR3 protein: CASSESLAGDTGELFF

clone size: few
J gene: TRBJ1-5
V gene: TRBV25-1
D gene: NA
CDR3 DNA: TGTGCCAGCAGTCTTGGGAGAGGCAATCAGCCCCAGCATTTT
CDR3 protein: CASSLGRGNQPQHF

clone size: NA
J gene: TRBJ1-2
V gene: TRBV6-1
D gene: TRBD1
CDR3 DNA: TGTGCCACCCATCTCTCACAGGGGGCTGGCTATGGCTACACCTTC
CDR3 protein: CATHLSQGAGYGYTF

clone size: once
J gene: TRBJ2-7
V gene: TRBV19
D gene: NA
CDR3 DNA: TGTGCCAGCCTTGGCGGGGCCCCCTACGAGCAGTACTTC
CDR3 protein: CASLGGAPYEQYF

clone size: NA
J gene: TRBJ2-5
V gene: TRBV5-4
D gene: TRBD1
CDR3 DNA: TGTGCCAGCAGCTTGGCCGACAGGGGGCGTGGGACCCAGTACTTC
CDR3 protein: CASSLADRGRGTQYF

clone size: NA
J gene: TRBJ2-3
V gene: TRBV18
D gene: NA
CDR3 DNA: TGTGCCAGCTCACCTCTAGGAGATACGCAGTATTTT
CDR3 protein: CASSPLGDTQYF

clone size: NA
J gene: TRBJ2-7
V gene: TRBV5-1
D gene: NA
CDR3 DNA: TGCGCCAGCAGCTTATCGGAGGGACGGGAGCAGTACTTC
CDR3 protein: CASSLSEGREQYF

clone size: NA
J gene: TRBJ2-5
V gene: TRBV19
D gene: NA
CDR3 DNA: TGTGCCAGTAGTATTTTGGGGAGCCAAGAGACCCAGTACTTC
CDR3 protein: CASSILGSQETQYF

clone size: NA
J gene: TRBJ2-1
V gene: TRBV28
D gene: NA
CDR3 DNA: TGTGCCAGCATACATAGGACCCGGGGAGAGTATGAGCAGTTCTTC
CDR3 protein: CASIHRTRGEYEQFF